The entry below gives a single TCR beta chain sequence along with its context. The CDR3 runs 15 residues. CDR1 and CDR2 (germline): SGHAT, FQNNGV. Trimming pared 1 base from V and 6 bases from J, leaving 13 bases between. Clones were read by immunoSEQ multiplex PCR, and TCRdb kept only the in-frame ones, dropping some. This table has roughly 850,000 clones, around 96% appearing once. The sample belongs to a study of shared clonotypes between healthy human individuals. CD45RO-negative, CCR7-selected cells formed the naive CD8 fraction, which excluded terminally differentiated effector memory CD45RA+ cells.

The sequencing sample was made of naive CD8+ T cells sorted from blood. This sequence joins TRBV11-2 and TRBJ1-5; perhaps TRBD1 as D (6 bases). The sequence derives from a man under 40 in good health. Here the CDR3 DNA reads TGTGCCAGCAGCTTAGGGACCGGCAGGGGTCAGCCCCAGCATTTT. This codes for CASSLGTGRGQPQHF.